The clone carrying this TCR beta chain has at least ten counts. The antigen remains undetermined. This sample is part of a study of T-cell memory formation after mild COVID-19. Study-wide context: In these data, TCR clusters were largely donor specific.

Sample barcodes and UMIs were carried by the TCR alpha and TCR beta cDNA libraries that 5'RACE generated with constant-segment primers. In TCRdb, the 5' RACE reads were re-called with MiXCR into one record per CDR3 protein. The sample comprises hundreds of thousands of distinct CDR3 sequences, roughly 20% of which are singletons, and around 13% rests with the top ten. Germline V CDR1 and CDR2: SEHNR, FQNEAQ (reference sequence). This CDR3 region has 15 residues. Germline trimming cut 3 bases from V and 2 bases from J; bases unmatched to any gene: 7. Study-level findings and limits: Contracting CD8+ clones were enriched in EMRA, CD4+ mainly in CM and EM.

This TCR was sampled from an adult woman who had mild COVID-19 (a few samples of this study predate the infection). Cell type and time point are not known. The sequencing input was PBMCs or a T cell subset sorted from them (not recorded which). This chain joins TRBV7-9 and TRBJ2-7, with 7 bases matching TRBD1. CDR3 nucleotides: TGTGCCAGCAGCTTGCAGGGGGACCTTACCTACGAGCAGTACTTC. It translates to CASSLQGDLTYEQYF.